The 8 T cell receptor beta chains listed next were all sequenced from one sample in a study of shared clonotypes between healthy human individuals. The data were produced by immunoSEQ multiplex PCR, yet TCRdb's version contains in-frame clones alone and is incomplete. In the table there are about 600,000 clones, about 97% of which are singletons. The specimen was naive CD4+ T cells sorted from blood. Stated subset: CD45RA+ positively selected. These receptors all come from a woman aged 25 to 39 in good health.

The CDR3 bases are TGTGCCAGCACAGAGCATACGAACACCGGGGAGCTGTTTTTT. It translates to CASTEHTNTGELFF. The chain employs TRBV28 and TRBJ2-2, with D unclear. CDR1 is MDHEN, CDR2 SYDVKM, per germline. Deletions cut 7 bases from V and 0 bases from J, with 9 bases between. The CDR3 loop spans 14 amino acids.

Only a few counts were recorded for this clone. This chain joins TRBV5-1 and TRBJ1-2; D uncertain. V lost 0 bases and J lost 8, with 8 bases in between. There are 12 residues in the CDR3. CDR1 SGHRS and CDR2 YFSETQ come from the germline V gene. This CDR3 reads CASSLEGIGYTF. The CDR3 DNA sequence: TGCGCCAGCAGCTTGGAGGGCATCGGCTACACCTTC.

The rearrangement joins TRBV25-1 to TRBJ1-4, with D unclear. This CDR3 has 13 amino acids. From germline, CDR1 is MGHDK and CDR2 SYGVNS. Trimming removed 7 bases at V and 5 bases at J, with 11 bases between. For the CDR3, the DNA is TGTGCCAGCACGCGGACGGGGAATGAAAAACTGTTTTTT. This encodes CASTRTGNEKLFF.

Notes on this clone: Other DNA sequences from this sample encode an identical CDR3 as well. The chain is built from TRBV20-1 and TRBJ2-5, with D uncertain. Trimming left V 3 bases short and J 4 bases short, with 6 bases between. Germline V gene lookup returns CDR1 DFQATT and CDR2 SNEGSKA (reference sequence). The CDR3 spans 11 residues. The DNA for the CDR3 is TGCAGTGCTAGGTCCGGAGAGACCCAGTACTTC. Its protein product is CSARSGETQYF.

This sequence joins TRBV4-2 and TRBJ2-3; a weak D match, TRBD1 (5 bases). The V gene lost 4 bases and the J gene lost 6 bases, with 17 bases spanning the gap. This CDR3 is 15 amino acids long. Germline V gene data show CDR1 as LGHNA and CDR2 as YNFKEQ. CDR3 sequence reads: CASSPSVGAPDTQYF. CDR3 DNA sequence: TGTGCCAGCAGCCCCTCTGTAGGGGCCCCGGATACGCAGTATTTT.

The chain employs TRBV6-6 and TRBJ2-1, with TRBD2 as a possible D gene (6 bases). Trimming pared 6 bases from V and 10 bases from J, leaving 19 bases between. CDR3 length: 14 amino acids. The germline gives CDR1 MNHNY, CDR2 SVGAGI (reference sequence). CDR3 amino acids: CASREGLTLAEQFF. CDR3 DNA: TGTGCCAGCAGGGAGGGCCTAACCCTTGCCGAGCAGTTCTTC.

The rearrangement uses TRBV7-2 and TRBJ1-1; TRBD1 matches 7 bases. Germline V gene data show CDR1 as SGHTA and CDR2 as FQGNSA. The CDR3 is 14 residues long. Trimming removed 4 bases from V and 0 bases from J; junction bases left unmatched: 2. The CDR3 loop is CASSSTGVNTEAFF. The DNA for the CDR3 is TGTGCCAGCAGCTCCACAGGGGTGAACACTGAAGCTTTCTTT.

The chain employs TRBV7-9 and TRBJ2-2; D is undetermined. V lost 2 bases and J 3 bases, leaving 10 bases between the germline ends. This CDR3 is built from 15 residues. Germline-derived CDR1 and CDR2 are SEHNR and FQNEAQ (reference sequence). CDR3 residues: CASSLMSGDTGELFF. The CDR3 bases are TGTGCCAGCAGCTTAATGTCGGGTGACACCGGGGAGCTGTTTTTT.